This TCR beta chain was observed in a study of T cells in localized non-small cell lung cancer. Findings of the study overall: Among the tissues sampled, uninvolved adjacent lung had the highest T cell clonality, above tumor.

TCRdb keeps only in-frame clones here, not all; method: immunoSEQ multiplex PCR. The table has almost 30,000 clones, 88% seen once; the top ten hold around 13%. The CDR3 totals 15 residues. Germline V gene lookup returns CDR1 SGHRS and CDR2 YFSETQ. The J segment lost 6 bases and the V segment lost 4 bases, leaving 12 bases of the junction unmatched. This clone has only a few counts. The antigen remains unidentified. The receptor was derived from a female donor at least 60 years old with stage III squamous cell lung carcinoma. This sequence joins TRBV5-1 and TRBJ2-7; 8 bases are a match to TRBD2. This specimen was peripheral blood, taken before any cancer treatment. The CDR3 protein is CASSPRTSQEGEQYF. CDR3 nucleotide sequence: TGCGCCAGCAGCCCTCGGACTAGCCAAGAGGGCGAGCAGTACTTC.